Below, 7 T cell receptor beta chains from the same sample are listed, as sequenced in a study of blood T cell repertoires in COVID-19 (dated by TCRdb to 2019 to 2021). Library construction relied on the immunoSEQ multiplex PCR assay. As stored in TCRdb, this immuneACCESS dataset retains in-frame rearrangements with V and J assigned. A fraction of the clones does not appear; measured against another copy, unresolved V genes explain less than half of the discrepancy, and the remainder lacks a known reason. For this sample there are roughly 200,000 clones; roughly 80% appear just once. The ten largest clonotypes hold approximately 12% of the sample. Sequenced sample: PBMCs or T cells enriched from blood (not recorded which). The receptors were gathered from a man aged 40-55 years who had recovered from COVID-19.

This clone turned up a few times. The CDR3 DNA reads as TGTGCCAGCAGTATCGCCGGGACTAGCGGGAACTACGAGCAGTACTTC. This encodes CASSIAGTSGNYEQYF. V and J are TRBV6-2 or TRBV6-3 and TRBJ2-7; the match to TRBD2 covers 13 bases. CDR1 is MNHEY and CDR2 is SVGEGT in the germline V gene. The CDR3 is 16 residues long. V was clipped by 5 bases and J by 3 bases; unmatched bases: 7.

V and J are TRBV5-1 and TRBJ2-7, with 8 positions matching TRBD1. With V trimmed by 3 bases and J by 5 bases, 4 bases remained unmatched. The germline gives CDR1 SGHRS, CDR2 YFSETQ. The CDR3 loop spans 13 amino acids. CDR3 amino acids: CASSSTGVNEQYF. The CDR3 nucleotides are TGCGCCAGCAGCTCGACAGGGGTCAACGAGCAGTACTTC.

CDR3 sequence reads: CASSLGTSGGPEQYV. DNA of the CDR3: TGTGCCAGCAGCTTGGGGACTAGCGGGGGACCGGAGCAGTACGTC. The chain combines TRBV5-8 with TRBJ2-7, with TRBD2 identical over 13 bases. J gave up 7 bases and V 0 bases, and 4 bases lay outside the gene matches. CDR1 is SGHTS, CDR2 YDEGEE, per germline. The CDR3 consists of 15 residues.

The rearrangement joins TRBV6-6 to TRBJ2-3; maybe TRBD2 (6 bases). This CDR3 spans 16 amino acids. From germline, CDR1 is MNHNY and CDR2 SVGAGI (reference sequence). Trimming left V 8 bases short and J 0 bases short, with 18 bases between. CDR3 loop: CASRLGGFTSTDTQYF. As DNA, the CDR3 is TGTGCCAGCCGCCTCGGGGGTTTTACTAGCACAGATACGCAGTATTTT.

The chain has TRBV4-1 and TRBJ2-5, with 10 positions matching TRBD2. From germline, CDR1 is MGHRA and CDR2 YSYEKL. The CDR3 spans 14 residues. The V segment lost 7 bases and the J segment 4 bases; nucleotides outside the gene matches: 6. CDR3 DNA sequence: TGCGCCAGCACTAGCGGGAGTGTGGGAGAGACCCAGTACTTC. Translating gives CASTSGSVGETQYF.

This rearrangement joins TRBV5-6 to TRBJ1-3; D gene ambiguous. The CDR3 is 17 residues long. The V end lost 4 bases, the J end lost 0 bases, and 17 bases lay between the germline ends. In germline, CDR1 is SGHDT, CDR2 YYEEEE. DNA for the CDR3: TGTGCCAGCAGCGAATCTCCGGGTTCCACCTCTGGAAACACCATATATTTT. Translated: CASSESPGSTSGNTIYF.

The gene calls are TRBV28 and TRBJ2-3; 9 bases match TRBD2. Germline V CDR1 and CDR2: MDHEN, SYDVKM. The J segment lost 4 bases and the V segment lost 3 bases, leaving 11 bases of the junction unmatched. The CDR3 covers 17 residues. Written as DNA, the CDR3 is TGTGCCAGCAGTTTTTCCGTGGGAGCGGGAGGTGCAGATACGCAGTATTTT. Translation: CASSFSVGAGGADTQYF. Variable domain in full (rest from reference TRBV28 and TRBJ2-3): DVKVTQSSRYLVKRTGEKVFLECVQDMDHENMFWYRQDPGLGLRLIYFSYDVKMKEKGDIPEGYSVSREKKERFSLILESASTNQTSMYLCASSFSVGAGGADTQYFGPGTRLTVL.